Listed here are 19 T cell receptor beta chains from one sample, sequenced in a study of cytomegalovirus exposure and HLA in healthy donors (TCRdb year 2017). To prepare the library, the immunoSEQ multiplex PCR assay was applied. For the multiplex PCR, a mixture combining 60 forward primers for TCR Vbeta segments and 13 reverse primers for TCR Jbeta segments was used. Sourced from immuneACCESS, this table was stored by TCRdb with only in-frame sequences that have V and J called. A share of the clones is absent; for the studies checked, an unresolved V gene accounts for under half, and the remainder has no known explanation. The sample table shows 110,000 to 150,000 clones, and around four fifths are seen once. Of the sample, around 8.8% is held by the ten largest clones. The specimen was PBMCs. Receptors were obtained from a woman aged 55-69 years in good health and CMV-seropositive.

The chain couples TRBV7-6 to TRBJ2-7; 9 nucleotides agree with TRBD1. The V and J ends lost 2 bases and 7 bases, in that order; junction bases with no gene match: 12. The CDR3 extends over 16 amino acids. Germline values: CDR1 SGHVS, CDR2 FNYEAQ. As DNA, the CDR3 is TGTGCCAGCAGCTTACTAGGGAACAGGGGGCCGGAGGAGCAGTACTTC. Its translation: CASSLLGNRGPEEQYF.

This clone was observed a few times. This chain joins TRBV7-2 and TRBJ1-2, with D maybe TRBD1 (6 bases). Trimming took 3 bases from V and 7 from J, leaving 12 bases between them. CDR1 is SGHTA, CDR2 FQGNSA, per germline. This CDR3 region has 13 residues. The CDR3 coding sequence is TGTGCCAGCAGCTTGGGAGGGGGTGGTGGCTACACCTTC. Encoded protein: CASSLGGGGGYTF.

This clone was counted a single time. V and J are TRBV5-1 and TRBJ2-7, with 10 bases identical to TRBD2. Germline V lookup: CDR1 SGHRS, CDR2 YFSETQ. CDR3 length: 14 residues. The V segment lost 3 bases and the J segment 4 bases; nucleotides outside the gene matches: 4. In nucleotides, the CDR3 is TGCGCCAGCAGCTGGCTAGCGGGAGAATACGAGCAGTACTTC. Residues: CASSWLAGEYEQYF.

The chain has TRBV27 and TRBJ2-7, with 7 bases that match TRBD2. Germline CDR1 is MNHEY and CDR2 is SMNVEV (reference sequence). This CDR3 has 15 residues. J was trimmed by 7 bases and V by 1 base; bases with no gene match: 10. CDR3 nucleotides: TGTGCCAGCAGTTTATTGTCGGGAGGATTTAGTGAGCAGTACTTC. It codes for CASSLLSGGFSEQYF.

The V and J genes are TRBV7-9 and TRBJ2-2, with a tentative D call TRBD2 (6 bases). This CDR3 has 16 residues. V lost 3 bases and J lost 7, with 18 bases in between. Germline-derived CDR1 and CDR2 are SEHNR and FQNEAQ (reference sequence). The CDR3 nucleotides are TGTGCCAGCAGCTTGCCGGTTGGGCGGGATAACGGGGAGCTGTTTTTT. This codes for CASSLPVGRDNGELFF.

The gene calls are TRBV15 and TRBJ2-1, with 8 positions matching TRBD1. CDR1 and CDR2 (germline): LNHNV, YYDKDF (reference sequence). The junction had 4 bases not matched to a gene; V was cut back by 1 base and J by 5 bases. The CDR3 covers 15 residues. The CDR3 is CATSRGTGLHNEQFF. CDR3 in DNA: TGTGCCACCAGCAGAGGGACAGGGTTGCACAATGAGCAGTTCTTC. The entire variable domain, with the rest obtained from reference TRBV15 and TRBJ2-1, is as follows: DAMVIQNPRYQVTQFGKPVTLSCSQTLNHNVMYWYQQKSSQAPKLLFHYYDKDFNNEADTPDNFQSRRPNTSFCFLDIRSPGLGDTAMYLCATSRGTGLHNEQFFGPGTRLTVL.

CDR3 protein: CATSRGAGTGYTF. The CDR3 DNA follows: TGTGCCACCAGCAGGGGGGCCGGTACTGGCTACACCTTC. The rearrangement joins TRBV15 to TRBJ1-2, with D tentatively TRBD1 (6 bases). V lost 3 bases and J lost 7, with 12 bases in between. From germline, CDR1 is LNHNV and CDR2 YYDKDF (reference sequence). The CDR3 has 13 amino acids.

The chain carries TRBV28 and TRBJ2-1, with TRBD2 matching over 7 bases. The ends lost 4 bases at V and 3 bases at J; junction bases unmatched: 6. Germline assignment: CDR1 MDHEN and CDR2 SYDVKM. The CDR3 extends over 15 amino acids. CDR3 sequence reads: CASSSLSGGYNEQFF. The CDR3 nucleotides are TGTGCCAGCAGTTCCCTGTCGGGAGGCTACAATGAGCAGTTCTTC. The entire variable domain, with the rest obtained from reference TRBV28 and TRBJ2-1, is as follows: DVKVTQSSRYLVKRTGEKVFLECVQDMDHENMFWYRQDPGLGLRLIYFSYDVKMKEKGDIPEGYSVSREKKERFSLILESASTNQTSMYLCASSSLSGGYNEQFFGPGTRLTVL.

The chain recombines TRBV7-6 with TRBJ1-4; TRBD1 agrees at 7 bases. This CDR3 has 16 amino acids. V lost 4 bases, J lost 0 bases, and 5 bases stayed unmatched. Germline CDR1 is SGHVS and CDR2 is FNYEAQ. The chain's CDR3 is CASSSGQPATNEKLFF. For the CDR3, the DNA is TGTGCCAGCAGCTCGGGACAGCCTGCAACTAATGAAAAACTGTTTTTT.

The CDR3 protein is CASRADASYEQYF. The CDR3 nucleotides are TGTGCCAGCAGAGCGGATGCCTCCTACGAGCAGTACTTC. V and J are TRBV7-2 and TRBJ2-7; tentatively, D is TRBD2 (5 bases). The CDR3 is 13 amino acids. Germline-derived CDR1 and CDR2 are SGHTA and FQGNSA. The V end was cut by 6 bases, the J end by 0 bases, with 9 bases between.

In its sample, this clone was seen a few times. This sequence joins TRBV10-3 and TRBJ1-3; 8 bases agree with TRBD1. From germline, CDR1 is ENHRY and CDR2 SYGVKD. The CDR3 runs to 17 residues. V gave up 0 bases and J gave up 0 bases; unmatched junction bases: 4. The CDR3 loop is CAISESGQAGSGNTIYF. CDR3 coding DNA: TGTGCCATCAGTGAGTCGGGACAGGCAGGCTCTGGAAACACCATATATTTT.

The chain has TRBV4-3 and TRBJ2-1; D ambiguous. The ends were cut back, 0 bases at V and 1 base at J, with 10 bases in the middle. From germline, CDR1 is LGHNA and CDR2 YSLEER. The CDR3 sequence is 16 residues long. CDR3 loop: CASSQDWALSYNEQFF. In DNA, the CDR3 is TGCGCCAGCAGCCAAGATTGGGCCCTATCCTACAATGAGCAGTTCTTC.

This clone was seen only a few times. The V call is TRBV7-6, the J call TRBJ1-4; 8 bases match TRBD1. Germline V gene data show CDR1 as SGHVS and CDR2 as FNYEAQ. CDR3 length: 15 amino acids. V was clipped by 4 bases and J by 12 bases; unmatched bases: 13. The chain's CDR3 is CASSWGSTGGFELFF. The CDR3 region has the DNA TGTGCCAGCAGCTGGGGGTCCACAGGGGGGTTTGAACTGTTTTTT.

The V and J genes are TRBV29-1 and TRBJ2-2, with 9 bases fitting TRBD2. The trim removed 7 bases at V and 8 bases at J, leaving 11 bases unmatched. The CDR3 is made up of 14 amino acids. The germline V gene has CDR1 SQVTM and CDR2 ANQGSEA. Here the CDR3 DNA reads TGCAGCGCTGGGGATAGCGGGAGCGGGGGGGAGCTGTTTTTT. Translated: CSAGDSGSGGELFF.

Worth noting for this clone: The junction departs from germline at one end; a sequencing error may be responsible. This chain links TRBV6-6 with TRBJ1-2, with 7 bases fitting TRBD1. CDR1 and CDR2 (germline): MNHNY, SVGAGI (reference sequence). This CDR3 comprises 15 residues. The DNA of the CDR3 is TGTGCCAGCATTTCGGGACAGACCTCTAACCATGGCTACACCTTC. Translating it yields CASISGQTSNHGYTF.

The V call is TRBV7-6, the J call TRBJ2-2; TRBD2 matches 11 bases. This CDR3 comprises 17 residues. Germline CDR1 reads SGHVS; CDR2 reads FNYEAQ. The V segment lost 4 bases and the J segment 6 bases; nucleotides outside the gene matches: 10. The CDR3 DNA reads as TGTGCCAGCAGCTCCCTATTAGCGGGAGGGCCGGCCGGGGAGCTGTTTTTT. Its translation: CASSSLLAGGPAGELFF.

The chain links TRBV2 to TRBJ2-6; TRBD1 matches at 9 bases. CDR3 size: 18 residues. J gave up 4 bases and V 5 bases, and 12 bases lay outside the gene matches. Germline loops: CDR1 SNHLY, CDR2 FYNNEI. CDR3 bases: TGTGCCAGCAGTTACCACAAGCAACAGGGGGCGGGGGCCAACGTCCTGACTTTC. Translation gives CASSYHKQQGAGANVLTF.

V usage is TRBV29-1 and J usage is TRBJ2-7, with a tentative D call TRBD2 (5 bases). The CDR3 is 13 amino acids. Germline V gives CDR1 SQVTM, CDR2 ANQGSEA. The V and J ends lost 7 bases and 0 bases respectively, with 13 bases between them. In DNA form, the CDR3 reads TGCAGCGCCGCGGGCCTTAGCTCCTACGAGCAGTACTTC. It yields the protein CSAAGLSSYEQYF.

This chain connects TRBV27 to TRBJ1-5; no definite D call. Germline CDR1 and CDR2: MNHEY and SMNVEV (reference sequence). Between the trimmed V and J ends, which lost 3 bases and 4 bases, there was a span of 19 bases. The CDR3 runs 17 residues. The CDR3 region has the DNA TGTGCCAGCAGTTTCAGTACTTTGGAGGGAATGAATCAGCCCCAGCATTTT. Encoded protein: CASSFSTLEGMNQPQHF.